This T cell receptor beta chain appears in the sequencing data of a study of regulatory T cells in long-lasting Graves disease. The table lists this clonotype with many counts. Time point in this sample: newly diagnosed GD, antithyroid drugs for less than 3 months. PBMCs provided the RNA from which the TCR library was made. The authors drew patients from an endocrinology department in Xi'an, China. With iRepertoire HTBI primers and Arm-PCR of CDR3 regions, TCR beta libraries were built. TCRdb re-called the multiplex PCR reads with MiXCR, one entry per CDR3 protein. This sample yields about 540,000 distinct CDR3 sequences, of which about 13% are seen a single time; roughly a tenth belongs to the top ten. Trimming cost V 8 bases and J 6 bases, with 13 bases left between them. Germline CDR1 and CDR2: SNHLY and FYNNEI. CDR3 length equals 12 residues. These records were also assigned to another study, of T cells in Graves' hyperthyroidism and ophthalmopathy. Per that paper: No progression to ophthalmopathy during 18 months of follow-up defined stable disease. An initial round of RT-PCR targeting the TCR CDR3 relied on the HTBI primer set.

The clonotype comes from a man aged 30 to 39 with Graves disease. This chain uses TRBV2 with TRBJ1-2; D call uncertain. Source: peripheral blood mononuclear cells (PBMCs), taken at new diagnosis, from a patient treated with antithyroid drugs. CDR3 DNA sequence: TGTGCCAGCCGGTTGTGGTCGGATGGCTACACCTTC. It is translated as CASRLWSDGYTF.